These 26 T cell receptor beta chains share one sample of origin, sequenced in a study. TCRdb redid the calling of the 5' RACE reads with MiXCR, one entry per CDR3 protein. This sample yields fewer than 60,000 distinct CDR3 sequences, of which 25% to 35% are seen a single time; under 2.5% belongs to the top ten. Sequenced material: naive CD4+ T cells sorted from blood. Subset noted: naive CD4+ T cells, CD4+CD45RA+CD25-. All receptors derive from a female donor with breast cancer.

V is TRBV4-1 and J is TRBJ2-6, with D unclear. The V and J ends lost 0 bases and 1 base respectively, with 7 bases between them. CDR3 length: 16 amino acids. Germline V lookup: CDR1 MGHRA, CDR2 YSYEKL. This CDR3 is CASSQDIGSGANVLTF. CDR3 in DNA: TGCGCCAGCAGCCAAGACATCGGGTCTGGGGCCAACGTCCTGACTTTC.

This clonotype appeared a few times. The chain carries TRBV4-1 and TRBJ2-7, with D perhaps assigned TRBD1 or TRBD2 (6 bases each). The CDR3 has 14 amino acids. Germline lookup yields CDR1 MGHRA and CDR2 YSYEKL. Trimming cost V 1 base and J 9 bases, with 16 bases left between them. The CDR3 is CASSQGRGGKGQYF. The CDR3 bases are TGCGCCAGCAGCCAAGGTCGAGGGGGGAAGGGGCAGTACTTC.

This clonotype was seen many times. The chain links TRBV12-3 or TRBV12-4 to TRBJ2-5, with D unresolved. This CDR3 spans 11 amino acids. Trimming left V 6 bases short and J 5 bases short, with 7 bases between. The CDR3 is CASSPRETQYF. CDR3 DNA: TGTGCCAGCAGCCCCCGTGAGACCCAGTACTTC.

V gene TRBV20-1 combines with J gene TRBJ2-1; D gene unclear. Germline loops: CDR1 DFQATT, CDR2 SNEGSKA (reference sequence). CDR3 length equals 10 residues. Deletions cut 5 bases from V and 4 bases from J, with 3 bases between. CDR3: CSARYNEQFF. For the CDR3, the DNA is TGCAGTGCTCGATACAATGAGCAGTTCTTC.

This clonotype was seen a few times. This chain joins TRBV12-3 or TRBV12-4 and TRBJ1-6; the D is unclear. V lost 3 bases and J 9 bases, leaving 12 bases between the germline ends. CDR3 size: 14 residues. This CDR3 reads CASSLMTQGSPLHF. CDR3 nucleotides: TGTGCCAGCAGTTTGATGACACAAGGTTCACCCCTCCACTTT.

The V call is TRBV4-1, the J call TRBJ1-1; D is undetermined. This CDR3 has 14 residues. Germline CDR1 and CDR2: MGHRA and YSYEKL. V lost 7 bases to trimming and J lost 1 base, with 13 bases between them. CDR3 sequence (DNA): TGCGCCAGCAAGTCCGGCAGTAGGAACACTGAAGCTTTCTTT. It codes for CASKSGSRNTEAFF.

This clonotype came up a few times. The V call is TRBV20-1, the J call TRBJ2-7; D ambiguous. CDR3 length: 15 residues. Looked up from germline, CDR1 is DFQATT and CDR2 is SNEGSKA (reference sequence). Trimming cost V 3 bases and J 3 bases, with 18 bases left between them. This chain's CDR3 is CSAREASAALYEQYF. In DNA form, the CDR3 reads TGCAGTGCTAGGGAAGCTTCGGCGGCCCTCTACGAGCAGTACTTC.

In its sample, this clonotype was seen a few times. The genes are TRBV29-1 and TRBJ2-1; a possible D gene is TRBD1 (5 bases). V shed 8 bases and J shed 5 bases, with 10 bases lying between them. CDR1 is SQVTM, CDR2 ANQGSEA, per germline. The CDR3 length is 11 residues. The CDR3 loop is CSPPTDNEQFF. CDR3 in DNA: TGCAGCCCCCCGACAGACAATGAGCAGTTCTTC.

With regard to this clonotype: One end of the junction fails to match germline, which may point to a read error. The chain employs TRBV7-2 and TRBJ2-3, with 8 nucleotides matching TRBD2. The germline V gene has CDR1 SGHTA and CDR2 FQGNSA. The CDR3 loop spans 12 amino acids. The CDR3, as DNA: TGTGCCAGCAGCGCTTCTGGGACTAGGTTGAGCTTT. Translating it yields CASSASGTRLSF.

A few counts support this clonotype. The DNA of the CDR3 is TGCGCCAGCAGTTTCTCGGAACCCACAGATACGCAGTATTTT. It yields the protein CASSFSEPTDTQYF. The J gene is TRBJ2-3, the V gene TRBV4-3; D is uncertain. Germline V gene sequence: CDR1 LGHNA, CDR2 YSLEER. This CDR3 contains 14 residues. The ends were cut back, 6 bases at V and 2 bases at J, with 12 bases in the middle.

In the case of this clonotype: Without the conserved terminal phenylalanine or tryptophan, this CDR3 likely stems from a read error. V is TRBV11-2 and J is TRBJ2-7, with D unclear. The CDR3 loop spans 14 amino acids. Per germline, CDR1 SGHAT and CDR2 FQNNGV. V was pared by 0 bases and J by 3 bases, with 9 bases between. CDR3 nucleotides: TGTGCCAGCAGCTTAGATCTCCGAAACTACGAGCAGTACTCC. As protein: CASSLDLRNYEQYS.

This clonotype was seen ten or more times. The V call is TRBV5-1, the J call TRBJ1-2; 10 nucleotides line up with TRBD1. The germline V gene has CDR1 SGHRS and CDR2 YFSETQ. V lost 4 bases and J lost 4; bases outside the gene matches: 4. CDR3 length: 14 amino acids. CDR3 amino acids: CASSPRTGGYGYTF. DNA for the CDR3: TGCGCCAGCAGCCCAAGGACAGGGGGCTATGGCTACACCTTC.

This rearrangement joins TRBV5-6 to TRBJ2-1, with 8 bases matching TRBD2. The CDR3 covers 15 residues. The V and J ends lost 4 bases and 3 bases, in that order; junction bases with no gene match: 6. Germline loops: CDR1 SGHDT, CDR2 YYEEEE. The DNA for the CDR3 is TGTGCCAGCAGCGTATTCGGGGGGGACTACAATGAGCAGTTCTTC. Its translation is CASSVFGGDYNEQFF.

This clonotype was detected ten times or more. The rearrangement joins TRBV4-2 to TRBJ2-7, with TRBD2 matching over 10 bases. After removal of 0 bases from V and 7 bases from J, the junction contained 9 bases not matched to a gene. Germline loops: CDR1 LGHNA, CDR2 YNFKEQ. This CDR3 comprises 16 residues. In nucleotides, the CDR3 is TGTGCCAGCAGCCAAGAGGGACTAGCGAAGACGAGGGAGCAGTACTTC. Translating it yields CASSQEGLAKTREQYF.

The chain is built from TRBV4-1 and TRBJ1-1; D might be TRBD1 (5 bases). Germline CDR1 and CDR2: MGHRA and YSYEKL. The CDR3 loop spans 18 amino acids. Trimming cost V 0 bases and J 4 bases, with 21 bases left between them. The CDR3 sequence is CASSQDRTISIVPTEAFF. CDR3 nucleotide sequence: TGCGCCAGCAGCCAAGACCGGACAATAAGTATAGTTCCCACTGAAGCTTTCTTT.

This clonotype was seen ten or more times. The chain carries TRBV5-1 and TRBJ2-6; the D gene could be TRBD1 or TRBD2 (5 bases each). The V and J ends lost 7 bases and 1 base respectively, with 12 bases between them. The CDR3 is made up of 15 amino acids. Germline CDR1 reads SGHRS; CDR2 reads YFSETQ. The CDR3 DNA sequence: TGCGCCAGCGGGATTGGGGGTTCTGGGGCCAACGTCCTGACTTTC. Translated, it gives CASGIGGSGANVLTF.

The V call is TRBV12-3 or TRBV12-4, the J call TRBJ2-7; TRBD2 aligns across 10 bases. The length of the CDR3 is 15 residues. With V trimmed by 5 bases and J by 4 bases, 8 bases remained unmatched. The CDR3 sequence: CASSRTSGPGYEQYF. The DNA for the CDR3 is TGTGCCAGCAGTAGGACTAGCGGTCCCGGGTACGAGCAGTACTTC.

V is TRBV30 and J is TRBJ1-6; 7 nucleotides line up with TRBD1. Germline V gives CDR1 GTSNPN, CDR2 SVGIG (reference sequence). V lost 5 bases, J lost 9 bases, and 10 bases stayed unmatched. This CDR3 contains 14 residues. The CDR3: CAWVYRGHSSPLHF. The CDR3 DNA sequence: TGTGCCTGGGTATACAGGGGTCACAGTTCACCCCTCCACTTT.

This clonotype was seen a few times. V is TRBV20-1 and J is TRBJ2-7; TRBD1 agrees at 9 bases. Per the germline V gene, CDR1 is DFQATT and CDR2 is SNEGSKA (reference sequence). V lost 3 bases, J lost 4 bases, and 4 bases stayed unmatched. The CDR3 loop spans 13 amino acids. The CDR3 nucleotides read TGCAGTGCTAGGTTAGACAGGGGGTACGAGCAGTACTTC. This sequence encodes CSARLDRGYEQYF.

The rearrangement uses TRBV21-1 and TRBJ2-7; the table assigns TRBD1, which was not confirmed against the DNA. TRBV21-1 is a pseudogene segment. The CDR3 has 16 residues. CDR3 protein: CASSKVLGQGSYEQYF. CDR3 nucleotides: TGTGCCAGCAGCAAGGTTCTGGGACAGGGATCCTACGAGCAGTACTTC.

The chain links TRBV5-1 to TRBJ2-3; 10 bases match TRBD2. The junction had 6 bases not matched to a gene; V was cut back by 0 bases and J by 5 bases. CDR1 and CDR2 (germline): SGHRS, YFSETQ. This CDR3 has 16 residues. Written as DNA, the CDR3 is TGCGCCAGCAGCTTGGGTGCTAGCGGGAGCCAAGATACGCAGTATTTT. Translating gives CASSLGASGSQDTQYF.

This clonotype came up a few times. This chain's CDR3 is CASSLSGNKLFF. DNA of the CDR3: TGTGCCAGCAGCTTGTCAGGGAATAAACTGTTTTTT. The chain carries TRBV5-4 and TRBJ1-4, with D possibly matching TRBD1 (5 bases). Between the trimmed V and J ends, which lost 1 base and 11 bases, there was a span of 9 bases. CDR1 and CDR2 (germline): SGHNT, YYREEE (reference sequence). The CDR3 has 12 residues.

V is TRBV5-1 and J is TRBJ1-2, with TRBD1 matching 7 bases. V shed 6 bases and J 3 bases; nucleotides not matched to a gene: 8. The CDR3 covers 14 residues. Germline CDR1 SGHRS, CDR2 YFSETQ. DNA of the CDR3: TGCGCCAGCACTTCCACAGGGGAATACTATGGCTACACCTTC. Protein product: CASTSTGEYYGYTF.

This clonotype is labeled medium-sized. The chain links TRBV7-8 to TRBJ2-6; TRBD2 matches 8 bases. CDR3 size: 18 residues. From germline, CDR1 is SGHVS and CDR2 FQNEAQ. V gave up 5 bases and J gave up 0 bases; unmatched junction bases: 9. CDR3 DNA: TGTGCCAGCAGCCTACCGGGACTAGACCTCTCTGGGGCCAACGTCCTGACTTTC. Amino acids: CASSLPGLDLSGANVLTF.

The chain links TRBV21-1 to TRBJ2-7; the tabulated D call, TRBD1, remains unverified against the DNA. TRBV21-1 is designated a pseudogene. The CDR3 consists of 16 residues. In nucleotides, the CDR3 is TGTGCCAGCAGCTACCCACCCGGACAGGGGGCTTGTGAGCAGTACTTC. Amino acids: CASSYPPGQGACEQYF.

CDR3 region: CASSQDDYVDEQYF. The CDR3 DNA sequence: TGTGCCAGCAGCCAAGACGATTACGTTGACGAGCAGTACTTC. The chain recombines TRBV3-1 with TRBJ2-7, with D unresolved. Germline CDR1 and CDR2: LGHDT and YNNKEL (reference sequence). This CDR3 comprises 14 residues. The V end lost 0 bases, the J end lost 5 bases, and 11 bases lay between the germline ends.